The 17 T cell receptor beta chains listed next were all sequenced from one sample in a study of blood T cell repertoires in COVID-19. Clones were read by immunoSEQ multiplex PCR, and TCRdb kept only the in-frame ones, dropping some. The repertoire holds fewer than 300,000 clones, 85% to 90% seen once, with roughly 5.9% in the top ten. The sample was peripheral blood. Receptor source: a woman aged 45-65 years with COVID-19, enrolled during active disease.

The chain combines TRBV19 with TRBJ1-2, with TRBD1 as a possible D gene (5 bases). The CDR3 is made up of 17 amino acids. CDR1 LNHDA and CDR2 SQIVND come from the germline V gene (reference sequence). The V and J ends lost 2 bases and 3 bases respectively, with 19 bases between them. The CDR3, as DNA: TGTGCCAGTAGTATACTTGGACGGACATTATTGGACTATGGCTACACCTTC. It codes for CASSILGRTLLDYGYTF.

The chain recombines TRBV6-5 with TRBJ1-1; D call uncertain. Looked up from germline, CDR1 is MNHEY and CDR2 is SVGAGI. The germline V and J ends were trimmed by 5 bases and 2 bases, with 3 bases remaining between them. The CDR3 runs 11 residues. The CDR3 is CASSTNTEAFF. Written as DNA, the CDR3 is TGTGCCAGCAGTACTAACACTGAAGCTTTCTTT.

V and J are TRBV7-2 and TRBJ2-3; possible D gene TRBD1, 5 bases. The germline V and J ends were trimmed by 2 bases and 2 bases, with 17 bases remaining between them. The CDR3 loop spans 17 amino acids. Germline CDR1 is SGHTA and CDR2 is FQGNSA. The DNA of the CDR3 is TGTGCCAGCAGCTTACGGGCAGGCGTAGGGGTCACAGATACGCAGTATTTT. Amino acid sequence: CASSLRAGVGVTDTQYF.

The chain joins TRBV30 to TRBJ2-2; 12 bases match TRBD1. CDR1 is GTSNPN and CDR2 is SVGIG in the germline V gene (reference sequence). The ends lost 5 bases at V and 0 bases at J; junction bases unmatched: 10. The CDR3 is 18 amino acids. The CDR3 nucleotides are TGTGCCTGGGAAGGAGTCGGGACAGGGGGCGCGAACACCGGGGAGCTGTTTTTT. This gives the protein CAWEGVGTGGANTGELFF.

V gene TRBV2 combines with J gene TRBJ2-1; TRBD1 matches at 7 bases. J was trimmed by 9 bases and V by 6 bases; bases with no gene match: 5. This CDR3 spans 12 amino acids. The germline V gene encodes CDR1 SNHLY and CDR2 FYNNEI. CDR3 loop: CASSDWTGEQFF. The CDR3 region has the DNA TGTGCCAGCAGCGATTGGACAGGTGAGCAGTTCTTC.

The chain recombines TRBV24-1 with TRBJ1-2; 11 bases agree with TRBD1. Unmatched junction bases numbered 4, after V lost 3 bases and J lost 8 bases. The CDR3 is made up of 14 amino acids. Germline CDR1 is KGHDR and CDR2 is SFDVKD. The CDR3 region is CATSDRTGGGGYTF. The CDR3 coding sequence is TGTGCCACCAGTGATCGGACAGGGGGCGGAGGCTACACCTTC.

This clone showed up just once. This rearrangement joins TRBV21-1 to TRBJ2-7; the table's D call TRBD2 went unverified against the DNA. TRBV21-1 has pseudogene status. The CDR3 is 14 amino acids. CDR3: CASSKASYSYEQYF. As DNA, the CDR3 is TGTGCCAGCAGCAAAGCGTCGTACTCCTACGAGCAGTACTTC.

The chain is built from TRBV4-3 and TRBJ2-4; TRBD1 agrees at 8 bases. This CDR3 is built from 15 residues. The J segment lost 9 bases and the V segment lost 0 bases, leaving 7 bases of the junction unmatched. Germline V gene sequence: CDR1 LGHNA, CDR2 YSLEER. CDR3 coding DNA: TGCGCCAGCAGCCAAGAAACAGGGGGATCGGCCATTCAGTACTTC. Translating gives CASSQETGGSAIQYF.

The chain is built from TRBV18 and TRBJ2-1; 7 bases map to TRBD1. The CDR3 runs to 11 residues. CDR1 is KGHSH, CDR2 LQKENI, per germline. With V trimmed by 4 bases and J by 10 bases, 1 base remained unmatched. CDR3 in DNA: TGTGCCAGCTCACTGGACAGGGAGCAGTTCTTC. Residues: CASSLDREQFF.

This clone was observed a few times. The CDR3 DNA reads TGTGCCAGCGAAATGGCGGGACGAACCGGGGAGCTGTTTTTT. It codes for CASEMAGRTGELFF. The V call is TRBV5-4, the J call TRBJ2-2, with a tentative D call TRBD2 (6 bases). Between the trimmed V and J ends, which lost 7 bases and 5 bases, there was a span of 15 bases. Per germline, CDR1 SGHNT and CDR2 YYREEE (reference sequence). This CDR3 has 14 amino acids.

This clone appeared once. This chain links TRBV6-2 or TRBV6-3 with TRBJ2-7, with 13 bases fitting TRBD2. The V gene end was trimmed by 0 bases and the J gene end by 4 bases; junction bases not matched to a gene: 12. In germline, CDR1 is MNHEY, CDR2 SVGEGT. The CDR3 has 19 residues. The CDR3 coding sequence is TGTGCCAGCAGTTACTCAGGGACTAGCGGGAAAGGCTTCAGTTACGAGCAGTACTTC. Translation gives CASSYSGTSGKGFSYEQYF.

The chain links TRBV6-5 to TRBJ1-4; D uncertain. CDR3 length: 16 residues. The V end was cut by 4 bases, the J end by 3 bases, with 15 bases between. The germline CDR1 and CDR2 sequences are MNHEY and SVGAGI. CDR3 sequence: CASSSGRGGPNEKLFF. The CDR3 nucleotides are TGTGCCAGCAGTTCCGGACGGGGAGGGCCTAATGAAAAACTGTTTTTT.

The CDR3 nucleotides read TGTGCCAGTATGAGCGGTTACACAGATACGCAGTATTTT. Protein sequence: CASMSGYTDTQYF. This chain joins TRBV19 and TRBJ2-3, with D possibly being TRBD2 (5 bases). Between the trimmed V and J ends, which lost 7 bases and 2 bases, there was a span of 10 bases. CDR1 and CDR2 (germline): LNHDA, SQIVND (reference sequence). This CDR3 has 13 residues.

This clone was recorded once. This chain links TRBV7-2 with TRBJ1-2, with 7 positions matching TRBD1. V shed 4 bases and J 4 bases; nucleotides not matched to a gene: 6. Germline lookup yields CDR1 SGHTA and CDR2 FQGNSA. CDR3 size: 14 residues. The CDR3 bases are TGTGCCAGCAGCTCTTTCGAGGGGGCCTATGGCTACACCTTC. Its protein is CASSSFEGAYGYTF.

This chain links TRBV9 with TRBJ1-1, with D possibly being TRBD1 (6 bases). Germline V gene sequence: CDR1 SGDLS, CDR2 YYNGEE. With 7 bases removed from V and 4 bases from J, the gap between germline ends came to 17 bases. CDR3 length: 14 residues. The DNA for the CDR3 is TGTGCCAGCGCCGGAGGGGGGGTGCGCACTGAAGCTTTCTTT. Its protein product is CASAGGGVRTEAFF.

The chain links TRBV30 to TRBJ1-5; D possibly corresponds to TRBD1 (5 bases). The CDR3 contains 13 residues. V was pared by 1 base and J by 7 bases, with 11 bases between. Germline CDR1 and CDR2: GTSNPN and SVGIG (reference sequence). CDR3 sequence: CAWSGGGGQPQHF. DNA of the CDR3: TGTGCCTGGAGTGGTGGCGGGGGGCAGCCCCAGCATTTT.

This chain uses TRBV7-9 with TRBJ1-2, with D possibly matching TRBD1 (6 bases). Germline V lookup: CDR1 SEHNR, CDR2 FQNEAQ (reference sequence). V lost 1 base to trimming and J lost 0 bases, with 12 bases between them. The CDR3 has 16 amino acids. In DNA, the CDR3 is TGTGCCAGCAGCTTAGAAGGGGGACGAACTAACTATGGCTACACCTTC. This encodes CASSLEGGRTNYGYTF.